Listed below are T cell receptor beta chains from one sample, sequenced in a study of cytomegalovirus exposure and HLA in healthy donors. Libraries were prepared by immunoSEQ multiplex PCR; TCRdb keeps only in-frame clonotypes and omits some of them. Here the sample spans 100,000 to 120,000 clones, about 13% being singletons. The sample taken for sequencing was PBMCs. The source is a man aged 35 to 55 in good health and CMV-seropositive. Each CDR3 is given with its conserved first and last residue. The D gene is left open where the match is weak. Clone size appears in some rows only: once, few, many, or a class for an expanded clone.

j_call	d_call	clone_size	v_call	cdr3_aa	cdr3_nt
TRBJ1-1	.	.	TRBV2	CASKLTVWEENTEAFF	TGTGCCAGCAAACTGACCGTTTGGGAGGAGAACACTGAAGCTTTCTTT
TRBJ2-3	.	few	TRBV19	CASSTGGGTDTQYF	TGTGCCAGTAGTACCGGGGGAGGCACAGATACGCAGTATTTT
TRBJ2-5	TRBD2	few	TRBV9	CASSVALSGTRETQYF	TGTGCCAGCAGCGTAGCCCTTAGCGGGACGAGAGAGACCCAGTACTTC
TRBJ2-4	.	few	TRBV14	CASSQDDPGGTKNIQYF	TGTGCCAGCAGCCAAGATGATCCAGGAGGAACCAAAAACATTCAGTACTTC
TRBJ1-2	TRBD1	few	TRBV28	CASLNRGRPERGYTF	TGTGCCAGCTTGAACAGGGGGCGGCCTGAACGTGGCTACACCTTC
TRBJ2-1	.	.	TRBV5-8	CASSLGIGVAPRQFF	TGTGCCAGCAGCTTGGGTATAGGAGTAGCGCCGCGACAGTTCTTC
TRBJ1-4	TRBD1	.	TRBV11-2	CASSPDRSVGKLFF	TGTGCCAGCAGCCCGGACAGGTCCGTGGGAAAACTGTTTTTT
TRBJ2-1	TRBD2	few	TRBV9	CASSLPAGGNNEQFF	TGTGCCAGCAGCTTGCCAGCGGGAGGGAACAATGAGCAGTTCTTC
TRBJ1-1	.	few	TRBV6-1	CASRARPEAFF	TGTGCCAGCAGGGCTAGACCTGAAGCTTTCTTT
TRBJ2-1	TRBD2	few	TRBV6-1	CASRRGTSGWDEQFF	TGTGCCAGCAGACGGGGGACTAGCGGGTGGGATGAGCAGTTCTTC
TRBJ1-2	.	.	TRBV6-6	CASSYSAGDYGYTF	TGTGCCAGCAGTTACTCGGCAGGGGACTATGGCTACACCTTC
TRBJ2-3	TRBD2	few	TRBV7-2	CASSLLASGTDTQYF	TGTGCCAGCAGCTTACTCGCTAGCGGAACAGATACGCAGTATTTT
TRBJ2-1	TRBD1	few	TRBV6-4	CASSPGTGGWNEQFF	TGTGCCAGCAGTCCAGGGACAGGGGGATGGAATGAGCAGTTCTTC
TRBJ1-1	.	few	TRBV5-1	CASSGGQTSTEAFF	TGCGCCAGCAGCGGCGGACAGACGAGCACTGAAGCTTTCTTT
TRBJ1-2	.	few	TRBV4-2	CASSQMPGLGYTF	TGTGCCAGCAGCCAAATGCCGGGACTTGGCTACACCTTC
TRBJ2-3	TRBD2	.	TRBV6-5	CASSYTSGADTQYF	TGTGCCAGCAGTTACACTAGCGGAGCAGATACGCAGTATTTT
TRBJ2-7	.	.	TRBV27	CASSPSEVSEQYF	TGTGCCAGCAGTCCCTCGGAGGTATCCGAGCAGTACTTC
TRBJ1-5	.	few	TRBV4-1	CASSQGLVTGNQPQHF	TGCGCCAGCAGCCAAGGCCTAGTTACGGGCAATCAGCCCCAGCATTTT
TRBJ1-1	.	.	TRBV14	CASSQVDQGTEAFF	TGTGCCAGCAGCCAGGTGGACCAGGGAACTGAAGCTTTCTTT
TRBJ2-1	TRBD2	.	TRBV27	CASSSSSGISYNEQFF	TGTGCCAGCAGTTCCTCTAGCGGGATCTCCTACAATGAGCAGTTCTTC
TRBJ2-7	TRBD1	few	TRBV6-1	CASSRQGNPAYEQYF	TGTGCCAGCAGTCGACAGGGAAATCCCGCATACGAGCAGTACTTC
TRBJ1-2	.	.	TRBV5-1	CASSLTGSRGYTF	TGCGCCAGCAGCTTGACAGGGTCTCGGGGCTACACCTTC
TRBJ2-1	.	.	TRBV14	CASSLTGFATTRANEQFF	TGTGCCAGCAGCCTTACAGGGTTTGCGACAACTCGGGCCAATGAGCAGTTCTTC
TRBJ1-1	.	.	TRBV10-3	CAISGTLNTEAFF	TGTGCCATCAGTGGGACACTGAACACTGAAGCTTTCTTT